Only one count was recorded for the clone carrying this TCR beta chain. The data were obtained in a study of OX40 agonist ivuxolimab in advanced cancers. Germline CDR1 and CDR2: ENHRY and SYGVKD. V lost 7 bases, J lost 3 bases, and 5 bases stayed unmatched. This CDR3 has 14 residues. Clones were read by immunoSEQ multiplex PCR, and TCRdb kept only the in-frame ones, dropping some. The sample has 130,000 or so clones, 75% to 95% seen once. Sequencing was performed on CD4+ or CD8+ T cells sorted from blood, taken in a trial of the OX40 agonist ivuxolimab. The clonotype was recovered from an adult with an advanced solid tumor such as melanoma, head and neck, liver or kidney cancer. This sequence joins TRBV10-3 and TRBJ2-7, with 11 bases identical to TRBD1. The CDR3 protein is CAITPGTGGYEQYF. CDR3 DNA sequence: TGTGCCATCACCCCTGGGACAGGGGGCTACGAGCAGTACTTC.